This T cell receptor (beta chain) was recorded in a study of metastatic and nonmetastatic thyroid tumors. Study at large: Malignant thyroid and benign thyroid patients provided blood and tumor or nodule tissue whose repertoires were compared.

Until they underwent thyroid surgery, no patient had received any treatment. Study observations and caveats: In both blood and tumor samples, TCR beta diversity was reported significantly higher for malignant than benign nodules.

Authors' data handling: Clinicopathological groups of papillary thyroid cancer showed CDR3 differences that were used to build a distant-metastasis classifier. MiXCR was used by TCRdb to re-call the PCR reads. The authors' filters were not applied to this entry. There are tens of thousands of clones in the sample; 20% to 25% occur only once, and around two fifths lies in the top ten. V was clipped by 0 bases and J by 2 bases, with 10 bases between them. Germline V gene data show CDR1 as KGHSH and CDR2 as LQKENI. The CDR3 length is 15 residues. This clone was counted between two and nine times. Its antigen remains unknown.

Sequenced input: blood. This sequence joins TRBV18 and TRBJ1-2, with D unclear. The receptor was isolated from a female donor with papillary thyroid cancer or a benign thyroid nodule (not recorded which). Some clones in this sample may be carry-over from other donors' samples. CDR3 nucleotides: TGTGCCAGCTCACCACCGGTTCGGGGAAACTATGGCTACACCTTC. Protein product: CASSPPVRGNYGYTF.